The 10 T cell receptor beta chains given below trace back to one sample, sequenced in a study of breast tumors, draining lymph nodes, adjacent tissues. Axillary draining lymph nodes of breast cancer patients supplied the node samples. In TCRdb, the multiplex PCR reads were re-called with MiXCR into one record per CDR3 protein. The table lists 200,000 or so distinct CDR3 sequences, over 25% of them singletons. Material: axillary lymph node tissue. The receptor set was obtained from a female donor with breast cancer. Some clones in this sample may be carry-over from other donors' samples.

This clonotype was seen many times. The genes are TRBV6-4 and TRBJ2-3; 8 nucleotides align to TRBD2. The CDR3 totals 17 residues. CDR1 and CDR2 (germline): MRHNA, SNTAGT. J gave up 3 bases and V 4 bases, and 12 bases lay outside the gene matches. The CDR3 nucleotides read TGTGCCAGCAGTGGCCCAAGGCCAGCGGGGGTAACAGATACGCAGTATTTT. The encoded protein is CASSGPRPAGVTDTQYF.

J is TRBJ2-3 and V is TRBV5-4; 10 bases fit TRBD2. Germline loops: CDR1 SGHNT, CDR2 YYREEE (reference sequence). The ends lost 3 bases at V and 1 base at J; junction bases unmatched: 8. The CDR3 sequence is 17 residues long. The CDR3 is CASSSRSGGGGTDTQYF. Written as DNA, the CDR3 is TGTGCCAGCAGCTCAAGAAGCGGGGGGGGGGGCACAGATACGCAGTATTTT.

Ten or more counts support this clonotype. This sequence joins TRBV6-5 and TRBJ2-5; possible D gene TRBD2, 5 bases. The length of the CDR3 is 12 residues. Germline V gives CDR1 MNHEY, CDR2 SVGAGI. Trimming stripped 6 bases from V and 5 bases from J, with 10 bases between. This CDR3 reads CASRRGVETQYF. In nucleotides, the CDR3 is TGTGCCAGCAGACGGGGTGTCGAGACCCAGTACTTC.

The chain combines TRBV7-8 with TRBJ1-2, with a possible D match to TRBD1 (6 bases). Per germline, CDR1 SGHVS and CDR2 FQNEAQ. V lost 2 bases and J 6 bases, leaving 22 bases between the germline ends. This CDR3 contains 17 residues. The CDR3, as DNA: TGTGCCAGCAGCTTAAGGATCGGGGCGGACAGTAGCCATGGCTACACCTTC. Residues: CASSLRIGADSSHGYTF.

This clonotype was counted many times. This rearrangement joins TRBV20-1 to TRBJ2-7; unclear D gene. The ends were cut back, 1 base at V and 3 bases at J, with 7 bases in the middle. From germline, CDR1 is DFQATT and CDR2 SNEGSKA (reference sequence). The CDR3 loop spans 12 amino acids. Here the CDR3 reads CSARGFGYEQYF. In DNA, the CDR3 is TGCAGTGCTAGAGGGTTTGGCTACGAGCAGTACTTC.

CDR3 in DNA: TGTGCCAGCAGTTGCGGTAGCCGTTACGAGCAGTACTTC. Its protein is CASSCGSRYEQYF. The rearrangement uses TRBV6-2 or TRBV6-3 and TRBJ2-7; D is unresolved. Trimming took off 4 bases at V and 4 bases at J, with 11 bases between the two ends. Germline-derived CDR1 and CDR2 are MNHEY and SVGEGT. CDR3 length: 13 amino acids.

This clonotype was observed at least ten times. The chain has TRBV10-3 and TRBJ2-1, with 10 bases that match TRBD1. Losses at the gene ends were 6 bases for V and 3 bases for J; bases not matched to a gene: 11. This CDR3 contains 17 residues. Germline assignment: CDR1 ENHRY and CDR2 SYGVKD. This CDR3 is CAIRPDEGQGFYNEQFF. CDR3 nucleotides: TGTGCCATCAGGCCCGACGAGGGACAGGGGTTCTACAATGAGCAGTTCTTC.

The chain links TRBV6-5 to TRBJ2-1, with 8 nucleotides matching TRBD2. Germline trimming cut 0 bases from V and 4 bases from J; bases unmatched to any gene: 5. The CDR3 extends over 16 amino acids. Germline CDR1 reads MNHEY; CDR2 reads SVGAGI. The CDR3 DNA follows: TGTGCCAGCAGTTACTCTAGCGGGATAAAGTACAATGAGCAGTTCTTC. Amino acid sequence: CASSYSSGIKYNEQFF.

The genes are TRBV7-2 and TRBJ2-3; D assignment may be TRBD1 or TRBD2 (7 bases each). Germline V gene sequence: CDR1 SGHTA, CDR2 FQGNSA. Trimming removed 7 bases at V and 0 bases at J, with 17 bases between. The CDR3 has 16 residues. The CDR3 DNA sequence: TGTGCCAGCACCATAAGGGGGCGGGGGAGCACAGATACGCAGTATTTT. The encoded protein is CASTIRGRGSTDTQYF.

This clonotype appeared many times. The chain couples TRBV29-1 to TRBJ1-2, with 7 bases fitting TRBD1. Trimming took 6 bases from V and 5 from J; bases not matched to a gene: 12. Germline assignment: CDR1 SQVTM and CDR2 ANQGSEA. The CDR3 loop spans 14 amino acids. CDR3 amino acids: CSVEPPGQSYGYTF. CDR3 DNA sequence: TGCAGCGTGGAACCTCCGGGACAGTCATATGGCTACACCTTC.